The T cell receptor beta chain under discussion was sequenced for a study of neurological immune-mediated disorders. Over 160 million TCR-beta sequences, together covering 15-18 subjects, were produced by every individual sequencing run that was carried out. TCRdb re-called the 5' RACE reads with MiXCR, one entry per CDR3 protein. The table shows more than 70,000 distinct CDR3 sequences, with around a tenth occurring only once. Blood bank volunteers in Maryland, USA, served as healthy controls. Many counts were recorded for this clonotype. Trimming at V came to 2 bases and at J to 13 bases, leaving 7 bases not matched to a gene. The CDR3 has 14 amino acids. Germline V gives CDR1 LGHDT, CDR2 YNNKEL (reference sequence).

The gene calls are TRBV3-1 and TRBJ2-3, with TRBD2 identical over 12 bases. This receptor was identified in a man aged 40-55 years in good health. The sequencing sample was made of PBMCs. The CDR3 bases are TGTGCCAGCAGCCAACCGCTAGCGGGAGGGGTTGAGTATTTT. Encoded protein: CASSQPLAGGVEYF.